This record concerns one T cell receptor beta chain sequence. Assay: immunoSEQ multiplex PCR; the TCRdb copy retains only in-frame clones and omits some. Here the sample spans some 290,000 clones, about 80% being singletons. This record belongs to a study of cytotoxic CD8 clonotypes in ibrutinib-treated CLL. The CDR3 contains 11 residues. Germline trimming cut 7 bases from V and 7 bases from J; bases unmatched to any gene: 3. CDR1 is SNHLY, CDR2 FYNNEI, per germline. The rearrangement uses TRBV2 and TRBJ1-1; 7 bases align to TRBD1. The sequenced sample was PBMCs, obtained before ibrutinib treatment. This TCR came from a human donor with chronic lymphocytic leukemia. In nucleotides, the CDR3 is TGTGCCAGCAAGGGACAGAATGAAGCTTTCTTT. Protein product: CASKGQNEAFF.